This T cell receptor (beta chain) was recorded in a study of T cells in Graves' hyperthyroidism and ophthalmopathy. Whole-study findings and limits: Blood also showed most of the thyroid clonotypes that were expanded above 0.001.

Amplified TCR beta CDR3 regions derived from RNA transcripts. During a first-round RT-PCR of the TCR CDR3, the HTBI primer set was used. TCRdb fed the multiplex PCR reads into MiXCR, producing one record per CDR3 protein. Of approximately 95,000 distinct CDR3 sequences in the sample, approximately 42% were seen once. Patients aged 18 to 65 had newly diagnosed hyperthyroidism that had lasted under 2 months. Clinical symptoms, serum thyroxine and TRAb, thyroid ultrasound and orbital computed tomography were used for the diagnoses. CDR1 and CDR2 (germline): SGHRS, YFSETQ. This CDR3 comprises 16 residues. About this clonotype itself: The antigen remains undetermined. The junction shows a germline mismatch at one end, possibly a read error.

Sequences were obtained from peripheral blood or thyroid tissue (not recorded which). This clonotype was sampled from a woman aged 25 to 39 with Graves' hyperthyroidism. This sequence joins TRBV5-1 and TRBJ2-7; TRBD2 agrees at 8 bases. CDR3: CASSLGGAGGRYGQYF. In nucleotides, the CDR3 is TGCGCCAGCAGCTTGGGCGGCGCGGGAGGTCGTTACGGGCAGTACTTC.